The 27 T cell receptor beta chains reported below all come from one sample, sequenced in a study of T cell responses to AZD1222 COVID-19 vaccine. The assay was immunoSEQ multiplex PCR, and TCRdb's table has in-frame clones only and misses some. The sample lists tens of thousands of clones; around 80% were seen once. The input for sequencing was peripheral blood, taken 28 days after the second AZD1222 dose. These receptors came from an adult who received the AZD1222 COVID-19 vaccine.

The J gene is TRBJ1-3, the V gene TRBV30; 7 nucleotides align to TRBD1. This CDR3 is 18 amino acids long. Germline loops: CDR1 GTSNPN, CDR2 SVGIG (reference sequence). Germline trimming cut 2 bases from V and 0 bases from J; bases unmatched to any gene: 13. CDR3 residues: CAWSLPTGRVYSGNTIYF. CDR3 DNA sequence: TGTGCCTGGAGTCTGCCGACAGGGAGAGTTTACTCTGGAAACACCATATATTTT.

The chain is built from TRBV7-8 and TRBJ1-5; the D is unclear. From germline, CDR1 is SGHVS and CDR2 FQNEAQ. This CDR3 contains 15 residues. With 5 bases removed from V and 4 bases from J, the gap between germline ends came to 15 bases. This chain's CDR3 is CASSTDVGENQPQHF. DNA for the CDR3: TGTGCCAGCAGCACCGACGTCGGGGAAAATCAGCCCCAGCATTTT.

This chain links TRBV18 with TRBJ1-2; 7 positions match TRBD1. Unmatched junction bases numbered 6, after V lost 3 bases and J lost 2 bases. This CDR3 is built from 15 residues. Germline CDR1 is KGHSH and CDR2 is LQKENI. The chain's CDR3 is CASSPGGQLNYGYTF. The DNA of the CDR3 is TGTGCCAGCTCACCCGGGGGACAGCTGAACTATGGCTACACCTTC.

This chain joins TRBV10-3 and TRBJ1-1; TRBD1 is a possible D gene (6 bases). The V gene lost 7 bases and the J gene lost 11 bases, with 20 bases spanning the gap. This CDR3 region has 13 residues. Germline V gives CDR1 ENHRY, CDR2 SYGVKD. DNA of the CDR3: TGTGCCATCAACGAAGAACCACAGGGACGGGCTTTCTTT. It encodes CAINEEPQGRAFF.

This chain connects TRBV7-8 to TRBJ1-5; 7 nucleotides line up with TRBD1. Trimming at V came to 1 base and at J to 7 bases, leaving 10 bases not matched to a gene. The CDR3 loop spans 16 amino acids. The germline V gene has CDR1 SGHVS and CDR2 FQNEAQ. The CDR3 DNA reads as TGTGCCAGCAGCTTAGAATCAGGAGGGGGCGGGCAGCCCCAGCATTTT. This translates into CASSLESGGGGQPQHF.

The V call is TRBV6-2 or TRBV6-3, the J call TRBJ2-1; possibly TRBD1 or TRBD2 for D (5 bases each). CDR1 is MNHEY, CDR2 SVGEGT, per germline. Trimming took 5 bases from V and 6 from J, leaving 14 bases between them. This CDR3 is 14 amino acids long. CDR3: CASSPGTPGNEQFF. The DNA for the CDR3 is TGTGCCAGCAGTCCAGGGACCCCGGGCAATGAGCAGTTCTTC.

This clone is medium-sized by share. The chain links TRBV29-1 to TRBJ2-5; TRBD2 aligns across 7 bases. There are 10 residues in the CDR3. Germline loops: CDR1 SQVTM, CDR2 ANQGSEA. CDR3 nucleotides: TGCACCGGGGGAGGGGAGACCCAGTACTTC. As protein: CTGGGETQYF.

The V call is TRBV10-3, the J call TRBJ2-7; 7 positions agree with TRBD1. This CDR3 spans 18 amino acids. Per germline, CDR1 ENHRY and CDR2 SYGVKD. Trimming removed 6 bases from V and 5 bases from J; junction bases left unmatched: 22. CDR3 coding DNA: TGTGCCATCAGCCAGCCAGAGGGGACAGTAAATCGCCCCCACGAGCAGTACTTC. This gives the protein CAISQPEGTVNRPHEQYF.

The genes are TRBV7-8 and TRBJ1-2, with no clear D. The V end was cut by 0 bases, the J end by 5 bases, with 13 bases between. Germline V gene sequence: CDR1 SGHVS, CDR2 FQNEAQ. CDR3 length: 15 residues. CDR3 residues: CASSLAFRDSYGYTF. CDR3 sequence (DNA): TGTGCCAGCAGCTTAGCGTTTAGGGATTCGTATGGCTACACCTTC.

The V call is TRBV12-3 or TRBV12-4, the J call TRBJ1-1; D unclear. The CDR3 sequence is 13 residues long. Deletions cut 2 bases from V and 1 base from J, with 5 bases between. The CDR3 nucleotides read TGTGCCAGCAGTTTATTAGAGAACACTGAAGCTTTCTTT. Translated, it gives CASSLLENTEAFF.

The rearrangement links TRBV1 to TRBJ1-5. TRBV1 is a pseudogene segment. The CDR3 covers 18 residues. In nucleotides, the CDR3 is TGCACCAGCAGCCAGGGTCAGAGGGAAGGGAGGCACCATCAGCCCCAGCATTTT. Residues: CTSSQGQREGRHHQPQHF.

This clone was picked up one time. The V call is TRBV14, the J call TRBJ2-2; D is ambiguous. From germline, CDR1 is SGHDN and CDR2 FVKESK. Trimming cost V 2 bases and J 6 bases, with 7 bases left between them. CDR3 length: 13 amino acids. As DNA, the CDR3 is TGTGCCAGCAGCCAAAATCCGGCCGGGGAGCTGTTTTTT. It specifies CASSQNPAGELFF.

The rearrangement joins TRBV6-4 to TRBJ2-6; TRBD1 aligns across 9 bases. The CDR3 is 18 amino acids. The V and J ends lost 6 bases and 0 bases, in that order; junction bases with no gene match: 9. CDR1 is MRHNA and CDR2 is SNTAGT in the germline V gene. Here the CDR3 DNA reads TGTGCCAGCAGACCGACAGGGGGGTATGACTCTGGGGCCAACGTCCTGACTTTC. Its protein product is CASRPTGGYDSGANVLTF.

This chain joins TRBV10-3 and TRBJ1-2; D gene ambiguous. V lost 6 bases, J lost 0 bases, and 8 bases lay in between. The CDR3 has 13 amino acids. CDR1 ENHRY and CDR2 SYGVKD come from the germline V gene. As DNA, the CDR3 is TGTGCCATCAGGGACGGCCCTAACTATGGCTACACCTTC. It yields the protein CAIRDGPNYGYTF.

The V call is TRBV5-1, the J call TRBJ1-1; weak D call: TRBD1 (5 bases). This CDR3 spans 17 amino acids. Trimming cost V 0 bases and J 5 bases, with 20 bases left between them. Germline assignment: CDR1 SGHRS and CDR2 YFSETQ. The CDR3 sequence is CASSLAGGVREGTEAFF. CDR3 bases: TGCGCCAGCAGCTTGGCCGGTGGTGTCAGGGAAGGGACTGAAGCTTTCTTT.

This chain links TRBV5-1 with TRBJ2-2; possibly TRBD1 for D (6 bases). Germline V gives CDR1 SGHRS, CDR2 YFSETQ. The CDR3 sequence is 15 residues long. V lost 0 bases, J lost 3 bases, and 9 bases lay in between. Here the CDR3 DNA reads TGCGCCAGCAGCTTGGCGGGACAACACACCGGGGAGCTGTTTTTT. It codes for CASSLAGQHTGELFF.

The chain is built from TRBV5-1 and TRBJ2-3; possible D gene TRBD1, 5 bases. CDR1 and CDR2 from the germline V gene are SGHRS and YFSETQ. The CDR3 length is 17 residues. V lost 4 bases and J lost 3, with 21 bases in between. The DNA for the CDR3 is TGCGCCAGCAGCCCAACGTCGGGCGGACAAGGTACAGATACGCAGTATTTT. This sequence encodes CASSPTSGGQGTDTQYF.

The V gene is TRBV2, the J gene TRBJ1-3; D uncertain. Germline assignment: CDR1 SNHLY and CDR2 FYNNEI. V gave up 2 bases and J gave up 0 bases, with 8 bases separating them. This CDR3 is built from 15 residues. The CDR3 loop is CASSEMGNSGNTIYF. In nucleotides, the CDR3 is TGTGCCAGCAGTGAAATGGGGAACTCTGGAAACACCATATATTTT.

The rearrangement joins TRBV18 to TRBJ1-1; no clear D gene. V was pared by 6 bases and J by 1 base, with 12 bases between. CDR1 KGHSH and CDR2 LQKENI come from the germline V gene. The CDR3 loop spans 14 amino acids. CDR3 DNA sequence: TGTGCCAGCTCCGGAGCAAAGGGGAACACTGAAGCTTTCTTT. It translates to CASSGAKGNTEAFF.

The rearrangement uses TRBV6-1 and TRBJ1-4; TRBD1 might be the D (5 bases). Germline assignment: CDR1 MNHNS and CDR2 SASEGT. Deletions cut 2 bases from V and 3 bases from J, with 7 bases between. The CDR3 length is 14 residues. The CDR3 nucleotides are TGTGCCAGCAGTGAAAGGGGAGCTAATGAAAAACTGTTTTTT. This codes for CASSERGANEKLFF.

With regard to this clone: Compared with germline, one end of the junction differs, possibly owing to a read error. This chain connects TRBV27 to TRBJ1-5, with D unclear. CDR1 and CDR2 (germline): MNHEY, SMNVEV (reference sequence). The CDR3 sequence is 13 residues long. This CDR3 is CASSLSLNEPQHF. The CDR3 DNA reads TGTGCCAGCAGTTTATCGCTCAATGAGCCCCAGCATTTT.

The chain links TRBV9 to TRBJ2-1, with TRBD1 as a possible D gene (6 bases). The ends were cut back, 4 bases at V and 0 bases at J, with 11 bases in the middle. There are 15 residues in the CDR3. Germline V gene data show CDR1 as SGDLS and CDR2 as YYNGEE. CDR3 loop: CASSPGHLSYNEQFF. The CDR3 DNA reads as TGTGCCAGCAGCCCGGGACACCTCTCCTACAATGAGCAGTTCTTC.

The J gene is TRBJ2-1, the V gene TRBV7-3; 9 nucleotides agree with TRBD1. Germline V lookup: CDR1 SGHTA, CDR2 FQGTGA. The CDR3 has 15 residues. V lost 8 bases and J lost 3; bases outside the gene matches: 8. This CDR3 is CASSSGTGRYNEQFF. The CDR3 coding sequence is TGTGCCAGCTCCTCCGGGACAGGGCGCTACAATGAGCAGTTCTTC. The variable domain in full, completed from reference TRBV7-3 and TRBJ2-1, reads GAGVSQTPSNKVTEKGKYVELRCDPISGHTALYWYRQSLGQGPEFLIYFQGTGAADDSGLPNDRFFAVRPEGSVSTLKIQRTERGDSAVYLCASSSGTGRYNEQFFGPGTRLTVL.

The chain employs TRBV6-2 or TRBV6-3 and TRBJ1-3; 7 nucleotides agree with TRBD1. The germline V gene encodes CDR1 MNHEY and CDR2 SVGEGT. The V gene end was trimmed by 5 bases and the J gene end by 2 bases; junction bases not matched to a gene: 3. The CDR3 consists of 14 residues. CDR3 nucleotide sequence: TGTGCCAGCAGTGACGGGACAGCTGGAAACACCATATATTTT. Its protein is CASSDGTAGNTIYF.

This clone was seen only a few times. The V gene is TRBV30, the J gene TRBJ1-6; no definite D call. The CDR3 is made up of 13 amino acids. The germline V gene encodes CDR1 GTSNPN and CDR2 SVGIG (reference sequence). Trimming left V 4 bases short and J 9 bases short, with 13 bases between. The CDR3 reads CAWTVGRGSPLHF. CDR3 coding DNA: TGTGCCTGGACCGTGGGCCGGGGTTCACCCCTCCACTTT.

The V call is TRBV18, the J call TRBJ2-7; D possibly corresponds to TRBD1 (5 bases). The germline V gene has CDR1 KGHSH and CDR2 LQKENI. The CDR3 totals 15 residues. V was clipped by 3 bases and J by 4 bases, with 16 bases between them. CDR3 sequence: CASSPGQGNRYEQYF. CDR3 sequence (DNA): TGTGCCAGCTCACCCGGGCAGGGAAATAGATACGAGCAGTACTTC.

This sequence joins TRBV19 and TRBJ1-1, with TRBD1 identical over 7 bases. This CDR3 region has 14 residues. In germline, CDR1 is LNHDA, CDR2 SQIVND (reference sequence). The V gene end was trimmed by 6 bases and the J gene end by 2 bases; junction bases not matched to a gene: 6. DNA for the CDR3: TGTGCCAGTAGCTTGGGACAGTACAACACTGAAGCTTTCTTT. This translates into CASSLGQYNTEAFF.